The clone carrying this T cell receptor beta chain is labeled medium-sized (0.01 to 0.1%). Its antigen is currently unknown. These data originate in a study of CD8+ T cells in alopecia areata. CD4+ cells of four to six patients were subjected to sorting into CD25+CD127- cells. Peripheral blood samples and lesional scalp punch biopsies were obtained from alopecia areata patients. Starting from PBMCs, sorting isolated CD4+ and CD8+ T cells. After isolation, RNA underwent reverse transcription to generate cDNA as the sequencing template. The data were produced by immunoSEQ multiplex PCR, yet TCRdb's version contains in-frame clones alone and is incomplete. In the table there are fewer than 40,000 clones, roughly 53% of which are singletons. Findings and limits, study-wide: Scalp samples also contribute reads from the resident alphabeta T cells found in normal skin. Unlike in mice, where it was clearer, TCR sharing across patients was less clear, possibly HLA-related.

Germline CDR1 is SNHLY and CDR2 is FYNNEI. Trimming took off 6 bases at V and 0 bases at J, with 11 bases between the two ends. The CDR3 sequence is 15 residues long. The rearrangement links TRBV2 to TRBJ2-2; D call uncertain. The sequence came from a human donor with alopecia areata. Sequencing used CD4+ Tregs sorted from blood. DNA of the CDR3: TGTGCCAGCAGCCCCCGCGCTTCGAACACCGGGGAGCTGTTTTTT. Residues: CASSPRASNTGELFF.